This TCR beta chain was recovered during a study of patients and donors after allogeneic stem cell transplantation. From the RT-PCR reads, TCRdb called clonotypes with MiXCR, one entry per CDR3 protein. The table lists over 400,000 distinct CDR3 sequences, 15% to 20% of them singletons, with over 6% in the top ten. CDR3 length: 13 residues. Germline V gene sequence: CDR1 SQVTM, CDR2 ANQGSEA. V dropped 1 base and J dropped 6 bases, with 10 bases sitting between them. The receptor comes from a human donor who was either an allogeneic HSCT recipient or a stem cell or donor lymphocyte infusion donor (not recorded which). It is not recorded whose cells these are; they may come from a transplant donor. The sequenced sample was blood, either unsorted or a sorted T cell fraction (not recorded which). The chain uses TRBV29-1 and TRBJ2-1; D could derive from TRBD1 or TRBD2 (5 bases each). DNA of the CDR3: TGCAGCGTTGAAGGAGAGAGGGGCAATGAGCAGTTCTTC. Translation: CSVEGERGNEQFF.